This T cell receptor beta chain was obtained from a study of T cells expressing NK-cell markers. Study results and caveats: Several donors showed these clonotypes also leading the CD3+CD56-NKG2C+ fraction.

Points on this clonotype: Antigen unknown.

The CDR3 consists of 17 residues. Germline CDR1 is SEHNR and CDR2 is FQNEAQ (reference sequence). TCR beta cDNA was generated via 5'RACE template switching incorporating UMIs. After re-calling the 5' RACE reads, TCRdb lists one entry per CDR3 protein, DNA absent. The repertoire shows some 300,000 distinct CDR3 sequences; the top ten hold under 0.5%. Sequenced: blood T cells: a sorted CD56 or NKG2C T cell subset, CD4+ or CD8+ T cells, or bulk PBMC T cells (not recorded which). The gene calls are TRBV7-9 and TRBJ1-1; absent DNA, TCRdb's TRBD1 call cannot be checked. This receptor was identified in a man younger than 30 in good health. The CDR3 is CASSLDSARGASTEAFF.